At least ten counts were recorded for the clone carrying this T cell receptor (beta chain). In TCRdb, the RACE reads were re-called with MiXCR into one record per CDR3 protein. This sample yields under 100,000 distinct CDR3 sequences, of which 8.5% are seen a single time; around 2.6% belongs to the top ten. This entry is derived from a study of human T cells and chemical hapten exposure. Regarding time point: pre-sensitization, week 0. Sample treatment: therapeutic diphenylcyclopropenone sensitization with weekly scalp DPC. Germline V CDR1 and CDR2: MNHNS, SASEGT. CDR3 length: 17 residues. Losses at the gene ends were 2 bases for V and 4 bases for J; bases not matched to a gene: 6.

The chain links TRBV6-1 to TRBJ2-3; TRBD2 aligns across 13 bases. The material sequenced was whole blood, taken in connection with sensitization to the hapten diphenylcyclopropenone (DPC). The sequence was obtained from a man aged 35 to 55 with alopecia areata. Some clones in this sample may be carry-over from other donors' samples. CDR3 in DNA: TGTGCCAGCAGTGAAAGACTAGCGGGAGGTCTCTCAGATACGCAGTATTTT. It specifies CASSERLAGGLSDTQYF.